These 16 T cell receptor beta chains share one sample of origin, sequenced in a study of CD8+ T cells in alopecia areata. Treatment given: oral pan-JAK inhibitor, 5-10 mg twice daily. It was cDNA, reverse transcribed from extracted RNA, that served as the sequencing template. Sequencing was performed with immunoSEQ multiplex PCR; in TCRdb, only in-frame clones are kept and a portion is missing. This table has about 200,000 clones, 60% appearing once. The sequences come from CD4+ T cells sorted from blood, collected at week 24, from a patient treated with tofacitinib. These receptors were collected from a human donor with alopecia areata.

V gene TRBV9 combines with J gene TRBJ1-5; D is possibly TRBD1 (6 bases). This CDR3 comprises 14 residues. Germline CDR1 is SGDLS and CDR2 is YYNGEE. Between the trimmed V and J ends, which lost 4 bases and 6 bases, there was a span of 14 bases. The CDR3 DNA reads TGTGCCAGCAGCCCTCAGGGGCAGGGTCAGCCCCAGCATTTT. This gives the protein CASSPQGQGQPQHF.

This clone was counted a single time. The genes are TRBV15 and TRBJ1-6; no clear D gene. The CDR3 loop spans 15 amino acids. CDR1 is LNHNV and CDR2 is YYDKDF in the germline V gene (reference sequence). V lost 5 bases and J lost 1, with 9 bases in between. The CDR3 region has the DNA TGTGCCACCAGCCCCTCCCCGTCCTATAATTCACCCCTCCACTTT. Translated: CATSPSPSYNSPLHF. The complete variable domain, with remaining parts taken from reference TRBV15 and TRBJ1-6, reads DAMVIQNPRYQVTQFGKPVTLSCSQTLNHNVMYWYQQKSSQAPKLLFHYYDKDFNNEADTPDNFQSRRPNTSFCFLDIRSPGLGDTAMYLCATSPSPSYNSPLHFGNGTRLTVT.

This clone appeared a few times. The V and J genes are TRBV25-1 and TRBJ2-7; D not resolved. The CDR3 is 12 amino acids. CDR1 MGHDK and CDR2 SYGVNS come from the germline V gene. Deletions cut 9 bases from V and 3 bases from J, with 12 bases between. The CDR3 loop reads CASARDGYEQYF. CDR3 coding DNA: TGTGCCAGTGCCCGAGACGGCTACGAGCAGTACTTC.

The chain employs TRBV5-6 and TRBJ2-7; 8 bases align to TRBD1. CDR3 length: 15 amino acids. After removal of 4 bases from V and 6 bases from J, the junction contained 12 bases not matched to a gene. Germline lookup yields CDR1 SGHDT and CDR2 YYEEEE. CDR3 amino acids: CASSTDPGGVVEQYF. CDR3 DNA sequence: TGTGCCAGCAGCACCGACCCAGGGGGCGTCGTCGAGCAGTACTTC. Full variable domain (rest looked up from reference TRBV5-6 and TRBJ2-7): DAGVTQSPTHLIKTRGQQVTLRCSPKSGHDTVSWYQQALGQGPQFIFQYYEEEERQRGNFPDRFSGHQFPNYSSELNVNALLLGDSALYLCASSTDPGGVVEQYFGPGTRLTVT.

This clone came up once. J is TRBJ2-6 and V is TRBV15; 7 bases are a match to TRBD1. The germline CDR1 and CDR2 sequences are LNHNV and YYDKDF (reference sequence). The CDR3 totals 20 residues. With 0 bases clipped from V and 1 base from J, the junction kept 12 bases outside the gene matches. CDR3 loop: CATSRDLQDRSFSGANVLTF. CDR3 DNA: TGTGCCACCAGCAGAGACCTTCAGGACAGGTCGTTTTCTGGGGCCAACGTCCTGACTTTC.

This clone was picked up a small number of times. This chain connects TRBV27 to TRBJ2-2; no reliable D call. This CDR3 region has 14 residues. Germline V gives CDR1 MNHEY, CDR2 SMNVEV (reference sequence). The V end was cut by 4 bases, the J end by 3 bases, with 9 bases between. The CDR3 sequence: CASSYLADTGELFF. The CDR3 region has the DNA TGTGCCAGCAGTTATCTGGCAGACACCGGGGAGCTGTTTTTT.

This clone was seen only a few times. The V call is TRBV7-2, the J call TRBJ2-1; D is ambiguous. Looked up from germline, CDR1 is SGHTA and CDR2 is FQGNSA. Trimming removed 3 bases at V and 6 bases at J, with 12 bases between. The CDR3 runs 14 residues. The CDR3 spells CASSFMHLTNEQFF. The CDR3 DNA sequence: TGTGCCAGCAGCTTCATGCACTTAACCAATGAGCAGTTCTTC. The full variable domain, with the rest looked up from reference TRBV7-2 and TRBJ2-1, is GAGVSQSPSNKVTEKGKDVELRCDPISGHTALYWYRQSLGQGLEFLIYFQGNSAPDKSGLPSDRFSAERTGGSVSTLTIQRTQQEDSAVYLCASSFMHLTNEQFFGPGTRLTVL.

The sample holds a few counts of this clone. The chain couples TRBV15 to TRBJ1-4; D ambiguous. Trimming removed 0 bases from V and 13 bases from J, with 15 bases in between. This CDR3 spans 14 amino acids. CDR1 and CDR2 from the germline V gene are LNHNV and YYDKDF (reference sequence). CDR3 sequence: CATSRDQIGTLLFF. As DNA, the CDR3 is TGTGCCACCAGCAGAGATCAGATAGGAACATTACTGTTTTTT.

This chain uses TRBV29-1 with TRBJ1-1; D remains ambiguous. Per germline, CDR1 SQVTM and CDR2 ANQGSEA. With 3 bases removed from V and 5 bases from J, the gap between germline ends came to 13 bases. The CDR3 loop spans 13 amino acids. The CDR3 sequence is CSVDRAVVTEAFF. The CDR3 coding sequence is TGCAGCGTTGACCGGGCCGTTGTAACTGAAGCTTTCTTT. The complete variable domain, with remaining parts taken from reference TRBV29-1 and TRBJ1-1, reads SAVISQKPSRDICQRGTSLTIQCQVDSQVTMMFWYRQQPGQSLTLIATANQGSEATYESGFVIDKFPISRPNLTFSTLTVSNMSPEDSSIYLCSVDRAVVTEAFFGQGTRLTVV.

V is TRBV27 and J is TRBJ2-5; tentatively, D is TRBD1 or TRBD2 (6 bases each). With the DNA end fitting TRBJ2-7 better, the J assignment may be wrong. This CDR3 spans 16 amino acids. The germline V gene has CDR1 MNHEY and CDR2 SMNVEV (reference sequence). CDR3 coding DNA: TGTGCCAGCAGTTTAGGGGGGCATTGGAGGGGGGACGAGCAGTACTTC. This encodes CASSLGGHWRGDEQYF.

This clone was found a few times. The chain is built from TRBV19 and TRBJ1-5, with TRBD1 as a possible D gene (6 bases). Germline V lookup: CDR1 LNHDA, CDR2 SQIVND (reference sequence). This CDR3 region has 15 residues. Trimming took 6 bases from V and 7 from J, leaving 19 bases between them. The CDR3 sequence is CASSAAGGAMQPQHF. The DNA for the CDR3 is TGTGCCAGTAGCGCGGCCGGGGGCGCGATGCAGCCCCAGCATTTT.

The chain links TRBV14 to TRBJ2-6; D not certain. The CDR3 extends over 14 amino acids. The V end lost 4 bases, the J end lost 0 bases, and 4 bases lay between the germline ends. Looked up from germline, CDR1 is SGHDN and CDR2 is FVKESK. The CDR3: CASSPHSGANVLTF. CDR3 in DNA: TGTGCCAGCAGCCCCCACTCTGGGGCCAACGTCCTGACTTTC.

The CDR3 nucleotides read TGTGCCTGGAGTTTCAGGGGGCCAGGGGGGTATAGCAATCAGCCCCAGCATTTT. This translates into CAWSFRGPGGYSNQPQHF. The V gene is TRBV30, the J gene TRBJ1-5; TRBD1 matches at 8 bases. J lost 0 bases, V lost 2 bases, and 12 bases had no gene match. Germline V gene data show CDR1 as GTSNPN and CDR2 as SVGIG (reference sequence). There are 18 residues in the CDR3.

The chain combines TRBV29-1 with TRBJ1-2; perhaps TRBD1 as D (5 bases). CDR1 is SQVTM, CDR2 ANQGSEA, per germline. The CDR3 contains 12 residues. The V end was cut by 4 bases, the J end by 6 bases, with 12 bases between. The DNA for the CDR3 is TGCAGCGTTGCCGGCAGGGTAAATGGCTACACCTTC. As protein: CSVAGRVNGYTF.

The chain is built from TRBV7-9 and TRBJ1-1; D is unclear. V gave up 3 bases and J gave up 6 bases, with 8 bases separating them. Germline CDR1 and CDR2: SEHNR and FQNEAQ (reference sequence). CDR3 length: 12 residues. Here the CDR3 reads CASSLPGAEAFF. Written as DNA, the CDR3 is TGTGCCAGCAGCTTGCCGGGAGCTGAAGCTTTCTTT.

This clone was observed a handful of times. The chain employs TRBV19 and TRBJ1-5, with D possibly matching TRBD1 (6 bases). The CDR3 contains 16 residues. Germline CDR1 LNHDA, CDR2 SQIVND (reference sequence). V lost 3 bases to trimming and J lost 2 bases, with 14 bases between them. Here the CDR3 DNA reads TGTGCCAGTAGTATCTCCCACGACAGGCGCAATCAGCCCCAGCATTTT. Translated: CASSISHDRRNQPQHF.